Following are 17 T cell receptor beta chains from one sample sequenced in a study of response to subunit inactivated influenza vaccine. TCRdb ran MiXCR on the RT-PCR reads and lists one entry per CDR3 protein. Of about 650,000 distinct CDR3 sequences in the sample, 12% to 15% were seen once. Sequencing was performed on PBMCs from blood, taken about 14 days before vaccination. The receptor source for this set is a man between 50 and 59 years old who received an inactivated influenza vaccine.

The rearrangement uses TRBV28 and TRBJ2-5; TRBD2 agrees at 7 bases. Germline V gives CDR1 MDHEN, CDR2 SYDVKM. J was trimmed by 3 bases and V by 0 bases; bases with no gene match: 16. This CDR3 is built from 19 residues. The CDR3 DNA is TGTGCCAGCAGTTTATGGGCCTTTGGTAGCGGGTCTTCCAAAGAGACCCAGTACTTC. Its protein product is CASSLWAFGSGSSKETQYF.

This clonotype was observed a handful of times. The V call is TRBV5-1, the J call TRBJ2-5; D not resolved. Germline CDR1 and CDR2: SGHRS and YFSETQ. CDR3 length equals 14 residues. V was clipped by 1 base and J by 1 base, with 8 bases between them. The CDR3 region is CASSLRNFQETQYF. The CDR3 DNA sequence: TGCGCCAGCAGCTTGCGTAACTTCCAAGAGACCCAGTACTTC.

This clonotype turned up a few times. V usage is TRBV10-3 and J usage is TRBJ2-5, with TRBD1 matching over 12 bases. This CDR3 contains 16 residues. V was pared by 5 bases and J by 4 bases, with 8 bases of the junction left unmatched. CDR1 is ENHRY, CDR2 SYGVKD, per germline. The CDR3 spells CAISRTGTGGLETQYF. DNA of the CDR3: TGTGCCATCAGTAGAACCGGGACAGGGGGCTTAGAGACCCAGTACTTC.

The rearrangement links TRBV5-1 to TRBJ2-7; D tentatively reads TRBD1 or TRBD2 (5 bases each). The V and J ends lost 4 bases and 7 bases respectively, with 18 bases between them. The CDR3 sequence is 14 residues long. Germline loops: CDR1 SGHRS, CDR2 YFSETQ. The CDR3 reads CASSPIGTVEEQYF. DNA for the CDR3: TGCGCCAGCAGCCCTATCGGGACGGTGGAAGAGCAGTACTTC.

A note on this clonotype: A read error may be the cause here, since a much bigger clone is one base away. The CDR3 protein is CAISDHSYEQYF. The CDR3 DNA sequence: TGTGCCATCAGTGACCACTCCTACGAGCAGTACTTC. The chain uses TRBV10-3 and TRBJ2-7; D not certain. The V end lost 3 bases, the J end lost 0 bases, and 3 bases lay between the germline ends. The CDR3 runs to 12 residues. Germline lookup yields CDR1 ENHRY and CDR2 SYGVKD.

This clonotype came up many times. The rearrangement uses TRBV10-3 and TRBJ2-7; tentatively, D is TRBD1 (5 bases). CDR1 is ENHRY, CDR2 SYGVKD, per germline. The CDR3 covers 14 residues. The germline V and J ends were trimmed by 2 bases and 3 bases, with 11 bases remaining between them. The CDR3 sequence is CAISEMGDSYEQYF. Written as DNA, the CDR3 is TGTGCCATCAGTGAGATGGGCGACAGCTACGAGCAGTACTTC.

This clonotype was detected ten times or more. The chain links TRBV12-3 or TRBV12-4 to TRBJ1-5; D gene unclear. V was pared by 3 bases and J by 5 bases, with 5 bases between. This CDR3 has 12 amino acids. CDR3 amino acids: CASSFGYQPQHF. The CDR3 coding sequence is TGTGCCAGCAGTTTTGGGTATCAGCCCCAGCATTTT.

Many counts were recorded for this clonotype. The chain uses TRBV7-9 and TRBJ2-3, with D hard to call. CDR1 is SEHNR and CDR2 is FQNEAQ in the germline V gene (reference sequence). V gave up 3 bases and J gave up 6 bases, with 10 bases separating them. The CDR3 consists of 13 residues. CDR3 loop: CASSFVASDTQYF. CDR3 nucleotides: TGTGCCAGCAGCTTCGTTGCGTCCGATACGCAGTATTTT.

This sequence joins TRBV6-2 or TRBV6-3 and TRBJ2-1; TRBD2 matches 10 bases. The CDR3 is made up of 16 amino acids. The V segment lost 5 bases and the J segment 0 bases; nucleotides outside the gene matches: 4. Looked up from germline, CDR1 is MNHEY and CDR2 is SVGEGT. CDR3: CASSKGLALSYNEQFF. The CDR3 coding sequence is TGTGCCAGCAGTAAGGGACTAGCGCTCTCCTACAATGAGCAGTTCTTC.

This clonotype appeared a few times. This chain links TRBV7-2 with TRBJ2-1; 9 nucleotides agree with TRBD2. This CDR3 spans 15 amino acids. J gave up 3 bases and V 3 bases, and 3 bases lay outside the gene matches. Germline lookup yields CDR1 SGHTA and CDR2 FQGNSA. CDR3 bases: TGTGCCAGCAGCTTCTCTAGCGGGGTCTACAATGAGCAGTTCTTC. It translates to CASSFSSGVYNEQFF.

The V gene is TRBV20-1, the J gene TRBJ2-7; a weak D match, TRBD2 (5 bases). CDR1 and CDR2 from the germline V gene are DFQATT and SNEGSKA (reference sequence). Trimming pared 3 bases from V and 4 bases from J, leaving 16 bases between. The CDR3 consists of 14 residues. The CDR3 coding sequence is TGCAGTGCTAGTTTAGCGAAGAATCCGTACGAGCAGTACTTC. Its translation: CSASLAKNPYEQYF.

This clonotype was counted between two and nine times. The chain has TRBV6-2 or TRBV6-3 and TRBJ2-2, with TRBD2 identical over 7 bases. Germline CDR1 and CDR2: MNHEY and SVGEGT. V was pared by 8 bases and J by 5 bases, with 8 bases of the junction left unmatched. The CDR3 totals 14 residues. CDR3 protein: CASSRGVQTGELFF. The CDR3 DNA follows: TGTGCCAGCTCCCGGGGGGTACAAACCGGGGAGCTGTTTTTT.

The chain joins TRBV7-2 to TRBJ2-5; a weak D match, TRBD2 (6 bases). Germline CDR1 and CDR2: SGHTA and FQGNSA. The CDR3 consists of 15 residues. Trimming pared 5 bases from V and 5 bases from J, leaving 18 bases between. In nucleotides, the CDR3 is TGTGCCAGCAGCCCCCAGGTTTCGGGAGCGGAGACCCAGTACTTC. Residues: CASSPQVSGAETQYF.

A few counts support this clonotype. The chain has TRBV18 and TRBJ1-5; 9 bases agree with TRBD1. The trim removed 6 bases at V and 0 bases at J, leaving 6 bases unmatched. This CDR3 region has 16 residues. The germline CDR1 and CDR2 sequences are KGHSH and LQKENI. Written as DNA, the CDR3 is TGTGCCAGCTCCCTACAGGGGGCTTTTAGCAATCAGCCCCAGCATTTT. Encoded protein: CASSLQGAFSNQPQHF.

The genes are TRBV7-9 and TRBJ2-2, with 9 bases matching TRBD1. The length of the CDR3 is 16 residues. Trimming cost V 5 bases and J 2 bases; bases outside gene matches: 6. Per the germline V gene, CDR1 is SEHNR and CDR2 is FQNEAQ (reference sequence). CDR3 DNA sequence: TGTGCCAGCAGCGAGTACAGGGGGCTAAACACCGGGGAGCTGTTTTTT. This gives the protein CASSEYRGLNTGELFF.

This clonotype was counted only a few times. The chain is built from TRBV5-1 and TRBJ2-1; 11 bases are a match to TRBD2. The CDR3 runs to 15 residues. CDR1 and CDR2 (germline): SGHRS, YFSETQ. V gave up 4 bases and J gave up 5 bases; unmatched junction bases: 5. This CDR3 is CASSRLAGLNNEQFF. For the CDR3, the DNA is TGCGCCAGCAGCCGACTAGCGGGGTTGAACAATGAGCAGTTCTTC.

Ten or more counts support this clonotype. The genes are TRBV12-3 or TRBV12-4 and TRBJ2-1; D might be TRBD2 (6 bases). Deletions cut 5 bases from V and 8 bases from J, with 10 bases between. The CDR3 runs 12 residues. CDR3 sequence reads: CASSLGGHEQFF. DNA of the CDR3: TGTGCCAGCAGTCTCGGAGGGCATGAGCAGTTCTTC.